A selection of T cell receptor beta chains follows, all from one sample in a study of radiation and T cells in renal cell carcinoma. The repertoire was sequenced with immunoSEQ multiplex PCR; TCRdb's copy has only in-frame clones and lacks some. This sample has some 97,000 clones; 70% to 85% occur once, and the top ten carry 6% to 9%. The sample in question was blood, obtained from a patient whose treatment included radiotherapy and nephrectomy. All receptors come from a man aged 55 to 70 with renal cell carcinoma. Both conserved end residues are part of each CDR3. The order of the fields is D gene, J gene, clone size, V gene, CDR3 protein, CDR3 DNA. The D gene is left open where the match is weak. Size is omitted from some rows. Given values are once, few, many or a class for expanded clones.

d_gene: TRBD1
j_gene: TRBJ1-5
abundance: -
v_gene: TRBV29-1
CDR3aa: CSVGRDRDQPQHF
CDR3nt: TGCAGCGTTGGCCGGGACAGGGATCAGCCCCAGCATTTT

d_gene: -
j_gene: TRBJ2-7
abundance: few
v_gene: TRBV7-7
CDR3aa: CASSLDGSIYEQYF
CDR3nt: TGTGCCAGCAGCTTAGACGGGAGTATCTACGAGCAGTACTTC

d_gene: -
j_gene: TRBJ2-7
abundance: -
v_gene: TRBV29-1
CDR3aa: CSVGRVGDEQYF
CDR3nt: TGCAGCGTTGGCAGGGTCGGCGACGAGCAGTACTTC

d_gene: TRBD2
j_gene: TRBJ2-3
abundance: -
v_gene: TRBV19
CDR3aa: CASSTPGTIGTDTQYF
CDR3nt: TGTGCCAGTAGTACCCCCGGGACTATAGGCACAGATACGCAGTATTTT

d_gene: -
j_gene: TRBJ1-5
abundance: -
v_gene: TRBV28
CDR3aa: CASAIGGTNQPQHF
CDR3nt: TGTGCCAGCGCGATTGGAGGCACCAATCAGCCCCAGCATTTT

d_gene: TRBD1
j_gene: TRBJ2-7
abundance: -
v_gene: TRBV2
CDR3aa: CASLVWDRGSYEQYF
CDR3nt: TGTGCCAGCCTAGTTTGGGACAGGGGGTCCTACGAGCAGTACTTC

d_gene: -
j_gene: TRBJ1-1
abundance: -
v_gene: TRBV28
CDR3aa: CASSLSPRGNTEAFF
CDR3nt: TGTGCCAGCAGTTTATCCCCTCGGGGGAACACTGAAGCTTTCTTT

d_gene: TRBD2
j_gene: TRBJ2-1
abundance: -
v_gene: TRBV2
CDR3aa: CASSPNKGLAGGPSLGEQFF
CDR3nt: TGTGCCAGCAGCCCAAACAAGGGACTAGCGGGAGGGCCATCACTTGGAGAGCAGTTCTTC

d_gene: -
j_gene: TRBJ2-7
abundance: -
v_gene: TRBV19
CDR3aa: CASSSGHGTYEQYF
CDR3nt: TGTGCCAGTAGTTCGGGGCACGGGACGTACGAGCAGTACTTC

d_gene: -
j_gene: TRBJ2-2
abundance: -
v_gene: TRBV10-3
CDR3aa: CAISEGRRFANTGELFF
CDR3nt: TGTGCCATCAGTGAGGGTCGGCGGTTCGCGAACACCGGGGAGCTGTTTTTT

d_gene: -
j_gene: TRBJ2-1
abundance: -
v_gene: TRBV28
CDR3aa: CASNPPGGPYNEQFF
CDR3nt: TGTGCCAGCAACCCCCCGGGGGGCCCCTACAATGAGCAGTTCTTC

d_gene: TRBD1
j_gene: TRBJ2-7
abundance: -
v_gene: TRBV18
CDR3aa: CASSPRQGIGEQYF
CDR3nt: TGTGCCAGCTCACCACGACAGGGTATTGGCGAGCAGTACTTC

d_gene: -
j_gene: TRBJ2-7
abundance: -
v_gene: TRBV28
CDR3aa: CASSSSGDMSNEQYF
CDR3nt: TGTGCCAGCAGTTCATCTGGGGACATGAGCAACGAGCAGTACTTC

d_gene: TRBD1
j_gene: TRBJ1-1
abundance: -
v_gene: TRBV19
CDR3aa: CASSAGQGMAEAFF
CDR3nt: TGTGCCAGTAGTGCGGGACAGGGGATGGCTGAAGCTTTCTTT

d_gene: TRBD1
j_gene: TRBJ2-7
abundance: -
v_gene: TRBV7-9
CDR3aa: CASSSLRGLGYEQYF
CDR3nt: TGTGCCAGCAGTTCTCTCAGGGGGCTGGGCTACGAGCAGTACTTC

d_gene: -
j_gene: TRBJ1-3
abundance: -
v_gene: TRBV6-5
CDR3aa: CASKRTASGNTIYF
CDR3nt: TGTGCCAGCAAACGGACAGCCTCTGGAAACACCATATATTTT

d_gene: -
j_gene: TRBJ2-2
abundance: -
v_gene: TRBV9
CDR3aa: CASSVVIGPGTGELFF
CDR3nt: TGTGCCAGCAGCGTAGTCATCGGGCCTGGTACCGGGGAGCTGTTTTTT

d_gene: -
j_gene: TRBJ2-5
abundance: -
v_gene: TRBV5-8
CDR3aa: CASKGSQQHFLYF
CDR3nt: TGTGCCAGCAAGGGCTCGCAGCAACATTTCCTGTACTTC

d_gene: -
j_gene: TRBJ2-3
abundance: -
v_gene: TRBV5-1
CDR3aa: CASSLGLATSTDTQYF
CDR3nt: TGCGCCAGCAGCTTGGGTCTAGCGACTAGCACAGATACGCAGTATTTT

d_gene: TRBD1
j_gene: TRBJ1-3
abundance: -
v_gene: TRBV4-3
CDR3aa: CASSHTGGSGNTIYF
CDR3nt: TGCGCCAGCAGCCATACAGGGGGCTCTGGAAACACCATATATTTT

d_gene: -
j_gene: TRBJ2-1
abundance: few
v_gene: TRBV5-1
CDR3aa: CASQTSYNEQFF
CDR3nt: TGCGCCAGCCAAACGTCCTACAATGAGCAGTTCTTC

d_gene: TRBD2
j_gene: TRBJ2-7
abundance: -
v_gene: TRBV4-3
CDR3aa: CASSRSRLAGGSYEQYF
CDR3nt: TGCGCCAGCAGCCGATCCCGACTAGCGGGAGGGTCCTACGAGCAGTACTTC

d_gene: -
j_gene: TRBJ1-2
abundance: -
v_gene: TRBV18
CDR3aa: CASSRNRENNYGYTF
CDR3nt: TGTGCCAGCTCACGGAACAGGGAGAACAACTATGGCTACACCTTC

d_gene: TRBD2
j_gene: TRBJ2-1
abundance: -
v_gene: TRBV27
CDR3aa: CASTISGQYNEQFF
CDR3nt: TGTGCCAGCACGATTAGCGGGCAGTACAATGAGCAGTTCTTC

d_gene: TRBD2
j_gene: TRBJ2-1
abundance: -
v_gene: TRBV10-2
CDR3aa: CASSEIGLAGGNEQFF
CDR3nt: TGCGCCAGCAGTGAGATTGGACTAGCGGGAGGTAATGAGCAGTTCTTC

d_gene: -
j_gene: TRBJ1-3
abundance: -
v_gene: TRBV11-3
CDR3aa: CASSLGPGTGNTIYF
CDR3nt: TGTGCCAGCAGCTTAGGTCCAGGGACAGGAAACACCATATATTTT

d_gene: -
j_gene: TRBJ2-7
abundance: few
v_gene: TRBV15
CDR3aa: CATSGRSYEQYF
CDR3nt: TGTGCCACCAGCGGACGGTCCTACGAGCAGTACTTC

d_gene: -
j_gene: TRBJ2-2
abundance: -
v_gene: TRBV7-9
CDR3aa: CASSLVGSGELFF
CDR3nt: TGTGCCAGCAGCTTAGTAGGGAGCGGGGAGCTGTTTTTT

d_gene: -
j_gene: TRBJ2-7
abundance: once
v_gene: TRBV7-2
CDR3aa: CASSFSSTGSSYEQYF
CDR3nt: TGTGCCAGCAGCTTTAGTTCCACAGGGAGCTCCTACGAGCAGTACTTC

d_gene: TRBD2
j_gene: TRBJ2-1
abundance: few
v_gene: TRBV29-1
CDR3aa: CSVSHGGNEQFF
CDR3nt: TGCAGCGTTTCGCACGGGGGGAATGAGCAGTTCTTC

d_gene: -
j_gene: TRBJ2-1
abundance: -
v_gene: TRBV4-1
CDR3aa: CASSQLSGPASRRFF
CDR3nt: TGCGCCAGCAGCCAATTATCCGGCCCCGCTTCGCGCCGGTTCTTC

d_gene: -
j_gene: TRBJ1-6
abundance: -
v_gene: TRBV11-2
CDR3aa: CASSLGSGGYNSPLHF
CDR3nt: TGTGCCAGCAGCTTAGGTAGCGGGGGTTATAATTCACCCCTCCACTTT

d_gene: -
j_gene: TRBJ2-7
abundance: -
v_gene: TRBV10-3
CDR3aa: CASKDNYEQYF
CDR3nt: TGTGCCTCGAAAGACAATTACGAGCAGTACTTC

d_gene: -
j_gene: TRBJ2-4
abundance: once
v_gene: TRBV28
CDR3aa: CASSFGVAKNIQYF
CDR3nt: TGTGCCAGCAGTTTTGGGGTTGCCAAAAACATTCAGTACTTC

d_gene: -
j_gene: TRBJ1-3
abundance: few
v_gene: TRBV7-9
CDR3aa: CASSSPGGTIYF
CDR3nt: TGTGCCAGCAGCTCCCCCGGGGGCACCATATATTTT

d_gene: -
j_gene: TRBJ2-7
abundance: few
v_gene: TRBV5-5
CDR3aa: CASSLRWELYEQYF
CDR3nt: TGTGCCAGCAGCTTGAGGTGGGAATTATACGAGCAGTACTTC

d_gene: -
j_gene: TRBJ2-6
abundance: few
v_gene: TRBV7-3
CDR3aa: CASSHEGSSGANVLTF
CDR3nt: TGTGCCAGCAGCCATGAGGGGAGCTCTGGGGCCAACGTCCTGACTTTC

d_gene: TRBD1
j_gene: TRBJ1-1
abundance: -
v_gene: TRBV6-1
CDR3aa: CASSGRDRASTEAFF
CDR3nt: TGTGCCAGCAGTGGCCGGGACAGGGCATCCACTGAAGCTTTCTTT

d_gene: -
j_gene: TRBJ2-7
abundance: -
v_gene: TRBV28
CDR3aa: CASATNSYEQYF
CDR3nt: TGTGCCAGCGCGACTAACTCCTACGAGCAGTACTTC

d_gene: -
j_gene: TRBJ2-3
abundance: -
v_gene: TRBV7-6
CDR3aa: CASSPGTRSTDTQYF
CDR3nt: TGTGCCAGCAGCCCCGGGACCCGAAGCACAGATACGCAGTATTTT

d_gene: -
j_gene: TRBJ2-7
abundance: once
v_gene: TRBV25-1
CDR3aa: CASSEYIQGIREQYF
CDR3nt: TGTGCCAGCAGTGAATATATCCAGGGGATCAGGGAGCAGTACTTC

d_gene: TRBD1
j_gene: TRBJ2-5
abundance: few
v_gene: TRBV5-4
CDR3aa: CASSLRAGGLETQYF
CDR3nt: TGTGCCAGCAGCTTGAGGGCAGGGGGCTTGGAGACCCAGTACTTC